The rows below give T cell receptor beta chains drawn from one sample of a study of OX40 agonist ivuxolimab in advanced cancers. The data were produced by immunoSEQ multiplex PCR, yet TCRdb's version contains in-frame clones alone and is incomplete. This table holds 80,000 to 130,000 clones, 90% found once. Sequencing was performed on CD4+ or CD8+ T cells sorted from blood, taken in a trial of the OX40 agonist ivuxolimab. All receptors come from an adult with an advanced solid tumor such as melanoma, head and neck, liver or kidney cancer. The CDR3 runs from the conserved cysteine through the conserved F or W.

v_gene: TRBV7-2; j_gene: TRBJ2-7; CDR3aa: CASSYSRVRNYEQYF
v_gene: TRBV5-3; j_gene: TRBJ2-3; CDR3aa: CARSSGGPGPTDTQYF
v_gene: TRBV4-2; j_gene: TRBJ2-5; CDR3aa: CASSQTGFWETQYF
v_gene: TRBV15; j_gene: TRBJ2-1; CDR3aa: CATSRGGQGDHEQFF
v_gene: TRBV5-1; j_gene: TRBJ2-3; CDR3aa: CASRLEGGLLSYF
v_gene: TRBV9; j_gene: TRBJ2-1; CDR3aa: CASSLLAGVDNEQFF
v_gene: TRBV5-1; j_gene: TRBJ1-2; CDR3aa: CASSLPGSDGYTF
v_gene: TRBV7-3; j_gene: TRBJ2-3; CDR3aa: CASSTSRAPTDTQYF
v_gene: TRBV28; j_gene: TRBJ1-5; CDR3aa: CASSLAFGSSQPQHF
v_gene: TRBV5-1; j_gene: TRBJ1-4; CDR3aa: CASSLGTGPLEKLFF
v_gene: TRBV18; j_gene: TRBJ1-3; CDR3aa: CASSPQSAGNTIYF
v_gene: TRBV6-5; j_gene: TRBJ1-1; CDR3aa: CASSPRLNTEAFF
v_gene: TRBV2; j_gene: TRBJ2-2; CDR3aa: CATAGGIRNTGELFF
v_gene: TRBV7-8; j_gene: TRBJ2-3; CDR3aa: CASSREEVSTDTQYF
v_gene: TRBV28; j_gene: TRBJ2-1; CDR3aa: CASRTDRTSGSLYEQFF
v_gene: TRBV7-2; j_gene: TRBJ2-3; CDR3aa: CASSLEGLSGDTQYF
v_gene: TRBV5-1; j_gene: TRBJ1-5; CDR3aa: CASSLGPVGGNNQPQHF